The clone carrying this T cell receptor (beta chain) occurred once. Generated by immunoSEQ multiplex PCR, the TCRdb table keeps only in-frame clones and is missing some. This table has about 97,000 clones, 85% to 90% appearing once. The source of the sample is a study of control samples from healthy donors and cancer patients. The V and J ends lost 6 bases and 8 bases respectively, with 16 bases between them. Germline V lookup: CDR1 SEHNR, CDR2 FQNEAQ (reference sequence). CDR3 size: 13 residues. The rearrangement links TRBV7-9 to TRBJ1-2, with D perhaps TRBD1 (6 bases). The receptor's source is a man in his thirties or forties in good health. Sequenced sample: blood. CDR3 sequence reads: CASRLGAPQGYTF. The DNA for the CDR3 is TGTGCCAGCAGGTTGGGGGCCCCCCAAGGCTACACCTTC.